The 18 T cell receptor beta chains in this list originate from one sample, sequenced in a study of T cell responses to AZD1222 COVID-19 vaccine. Sequenced by immunoSEQ multiplex PCR; TCRdb stores in-frame clones only, minus some. The sample records some 130,000 clones, just under 95% being singletons. Sequenced here: peripheral blood, sampled 28 days after the second AZD1222 dose. These receptors were taken from an adult who received the AZD1222 COVID-19 vaccine.

This rearrangement joins TRBV19 to TRBJ2-7; D is perhaps TRBD2 (5 bases). Germline values: CDR1 LNHDA, CDR2 SQIVND (reference sequence). The CDR3 has 14 residues. Trimming pared 1 base from V and 3 bases from J, leaving 10 bases between. CDR3 protein: CASSIAGLRYEQYF. The CDR3 DNA sequence: TGTGCCAGTAGTATAGCCGGACTGCGCTACGAGCAGTACTTC.

The chain links TRBV7-2 to TRBJ1-1; no definite D call. V was trimmed by 4 bases and J by 1 base, leaving 10 bases between them. The CDR3 spans 14 residues. Germline-derived CDR1 and CDR2 are SGHTA and FQGNSA. CDR3 sequence: CASSSSPTNTEAFF. DNA of the CDR3: TGTGCCAGCAGCTCATCACCCACGAACACTGAAGCTTTCTTT. Drawing the rest from reference TRBV7-2 and TRBJ1-1, the complete variable domain is GAGVSQSPSNKVTEKGKDVELRCDPISGHTALYWYRQSLGQGLEFLIYFQGNSAPDKSGLPSDRFSAERTGGSVSTLTIQRTQQEDSAVYLCASSSSPTNTEAFFGQGTRLTVV.

The chain links TRBV10-3 to TRBJ1-5; the D is unclear. The germline V gene has CDR1 ENHRY and CDR2 SYGVKD. With 1 base removed from V and 4 bases from J, the gap between germline ends came to 5 bases. The CDR3 contains 13 residues. CDR3 DNA sequence: TGTGCCATCAGTGAGTTGGGAAATCAGCCCCAGCATTTT. It translates to CAISELGNQPQHF.

The J gene is TRBJ1-2, the V gene TRBV6-5; 9 bases agree with TRBD1. V trimming: 1 base; J trimming: 6 bases; junction bases outside the gene matches: 0. CDR3 size: 13 residues. CDR1 is MNHEY and CDR2 is SVGAGI in the germline V gene. CDR3 region: CASSYWTGDGYTF. In nucleotides, the CDR3 is TGTGCCAGCAGTTACTGGACAGGGGATGGCTACACCTTC.

DNA for the CDR3: TGTGCCAGTAGTATAGTTGGCTCCTCGAATTCACCCCTCCACTTT. This gives the protein CASSIVGSSNSPLHF. The chain recombines TRBV19 with TRBJ1-6, with D hard to call. The CDR3 covers 15 residues. V was trimmed by 1 base and J by 7 bases, leaving 11 bases between them. Per the germline V gene, CDR1 is LNHDA and CDR2 is SQIVND (reference sequence).

The J gene is TRBJ1-5, the V gene TRBV9, with D uncertain. The CDR3 is 15 residues long. V was pared by 0 bases and J by 0 bases, with 7 bases between. Germline V lookup: CDR1 SGDLS, CDR2 YYNGEE. The CDR3 region has the DNA TGTGCCAGCAGCGTAGCAAGATATAGCAATCAGCCCCAGCATTTT. This encodes CASSVARYSNQPQHF.

V and J are TRBV9 and TRBJ1-4, with D perhaps matching TRBD1 (6 bases). The germline gives CDR1 SGDLS, CDR2 YYNGEE. The ends were cut back, 4 bases at V and 3 bases at J, with 16 bases in the middle. The CDR3 loop spans 16 amino acids. CDR3 sequence (DNA): TGTGCCAGCAGCTTTACAGGGACTTTGCCTAATGAAAAACTGTTTTTT. This encodes CASSFTGTLPNEKLFF.

V gene TRBV28 combines with J gene TRBJ1-1; TRBD1 aligns across 7 bases. The germline gives CDR1 MDHEN, CDR2 SYDVKM. After removal of 5 bases from V and 5 bases from J, the junction contained 11 bases not matched to a gene. This CDR3 has 15 amino acids. The CDR3 here is CASSLSTGAGTEAFF. For the CDR3, the DNA is TGTGCCAGCAGTCTGTCCACAGGGGCCGGGACTGAAGCTTTCTTT.

This rearrangement joins TRBV30 to TRBJ1-2; TRBD1 might be the D (5 bases). The CDR3 extends over 15 amino acids. Trimming pared 5 bases from V and 4 bases from J, leaving 20 bases between. Per the germline V gene, CDR1 is GTSNPN and CDR2 is SVGIG (reference sequence). The CDR3 reads CAWADTTGTFYGYTF. The CDR3 nucleotides read TGTGCCTGGGCGGACACTACCGGGACGTTCTATGGCTACACCTTC.

The chain joins TRBV4-2 to TRBJ1-4; 7 nucleotides agree with TRBD1. Germline V CDR1 and CDR2: LGHNA, YNFKEQ. This CDR3 is built from 18 residues. Germline trimming cut 0 bases from V and 8 bases from J; bases unmatched to any gene: 15. CDR3 sequence: CASSQESTGLPSGEKLFF. In DNA form, the CDR3 reads TGTGCCAGCAGCCAAGAGTCGACAGGGCTACCCTCGGGGGAAAAACTGTTTTTT.

The genes are TRBV6-6 and TRBJ2-5; tentative D call: TRBD2 (6 bases). The CDR3 totals 14 residues. V dropped 1 base and J dropped 4 bases, with 10 bases sitting between them. Germline CDR1 MNHNY, CDR2 SVGAGI (reference sequence). The CDR3 is CASSYYGGGETQYF. The CDR3, as DNA: TGTGCCAGCAGTTACTATGGGGGAGGAGAGACCCAGTACTTC.

CDR3 coding DNA: TGTGCCAGTAACCCAGGGGTCTACAATGAGCAGTTCTTC. Protein product: CASNPGVYNEQFF. The V call is TRBV19, the J call TRBJ2-1, with a possible D match to TRBD1 (6 bases). Germline CDR1 reads LNHDA; CDR2 reads SQIVND (reference sequence). V lost 7 bases to trimming and J lost 3 bases, with 10 bases between them. This CDR3 is 13 amino acids long.

This sequence joins TRBV28 and TRBJ2-1; D gene ambiguous. Deletions cut 6 bases from V and 12 bases from J, with 12 bases between. The germline CDR1 and CDR2 sequences are MDHEN and SYDVKM. The CDR3 is made up of 11 amino acids. The CDR3 nucleotides read TGTGCCAGCAGCCTTCGCGCAGGGCAGTTCTTC. Amino acids: CASSLRAGQFF.

The chain joins TRBV2 to TRBJ1-6, with D unresolved. The CDR3 length is 15 residues. V was shortened by 1 base and J by 5 bases, with 9 bases between the two germline ends. Germline-derived CDR1 and CDR2 are SNHLY and FYNNEI. CDR3 sequence reads: CASSEGQADNSPLHF. The CDR3 coding sequence is TGTGCCAGCAGTGAAGGGCAGGCTGATAATTCACCCCTCCACTTT.

This chain joins TRBV7-9 and TRBJ2-3; possibly TRBD2 for D (6 bases). V lost 6 bases and J lost 1, with 20 bases in between. Looked up from germline, CDR1 is SEHNR and CDR2 is FQNEAQ (reference sequence). The CDR3 loop spans 17 amino acids. CDR3 sequence (DNA): TGTGCCAGCAGTCTAAAAGGGAGGATATTCGGCACAGATACGCAGTATTTT. It is translated as CASSLKGRIFGTDTQYF. The whole variable domain, remainder taken from reference TRBV7-9 and TRBJ2-3, is DTGVSQNPRHKITKRGQNVTFRCDPISEHNRLYWYRQTLGQGPEFLTYFQNEAQLEKSRLLSDRFSAERPKGSFSTLEIQRTEQGDSAMYLCASSLKGRIFGTDTQYFGPGTRLTVL.

The V call is TRBV6-5, the J call TRBJ1-2, with D possibly matching TRBD1 (5 bases). Trimming shortened V by 7 bases and J by 4 bases, and 16 bases separated the two germline ends. The CDR3 covers 14 residues. CDR1 is MNHEY and CDR2 is SVGAGI in the germline V gene. The CDR3 loop reads CASTLTVGPYGYTF. In DNA, the CDR3 is TGTGCCAGCACTTTGACAGTGGGGCCCTATGGCTACACCTTC.

This clone appeared a few times. The chain has TRBV5-1 and TRBJ1-1, with D hard to call. Trimming pared 0 bases from V and 6 bases from J, leaving 12 bases between. Germline V gene lookup returns CDR1 SGHRS and CDR2 YFSETQ. This CDR3 has 14 amino acids. The CDR3 loop reads CASSLVTLTAEAFF. CDR3 nucleotides: TGCGCCAGCAGCTTGGTTACTCTAACTGCTGAAGCTTTCTTT.

The chain uses TRBV5-8 and TRBJ2-1; 9 nucleotides match TRBD1. CDR1 is SGHTS and CDR2 is YDEGEE in the germline V gene. This CDR3 spans 15 amino acids. V was pared by 2 bases and J by 2 bases, with 2 bases of the junction left unmatched. The CDR3 loop is CASSFRDRAYNEQFF. DNA for the CDR3: TGTGCCAGCAGCTTCCGGGACAGGGCCTACAATGAGCAGTTCTTC.